A selection of T cell receptor beta chains follows, all from one sample in a study of early T cells in non-severe SARS-CoV-2 infection. Each CDR3 protein gets one entry after TCRdb re-called the 5' RACE reads with MiXCR. The sample has 30,000 to 35,000 distinct CDR3 sequences, more than 5% seen once. The sample was whole blood. All receptors come from an adult who was a healthcare worker with PCR-confirmed SARS-CoV-2 infection or an uninfected control (not recorded which). The CDR3 runs from the conserved cysteine through the conserved F or W. Fields, in order: J gene, V gene, CDR3 protein.

TRBJ2-1,TRBV11-2,CASSSLTGYNEQFF
TRBJ1-2,TRBV11-2,CASSERPGPYGYTF
TRBJ2-1,TRBV14,CASSPPSGQGGREQFF
TRBJ1-1,TRBV29-1,CSVDKNPMNTEAFF
TRBJ2-5,TRBV18,CASSPMRLETQYF
TRBJ2-3,TRBV28,CASSLRDISTDTQYF
TRBJ1-3,TRBV12-3/TRBV12-4,CASRGDDFYGNTIYF
TRBJ1-1,TRBV18,CASSFTGNTEAFF
TRBJ2-7,TRBV7-9,CASSRGGQGYEQYF
TRBJ1-6,TRBV5-4,CASSLAGTGGSPLHF
TRBJ2-2,TRBV28,CASSSTSGTGELFF
TRBJ2-5,TRBV20-1,CSARMVAGTGGWETQYF
TRBJ1-2,TRBV4-3,CASSQDPDTDYGYTF
TRBJ2-3,TRBV7-2,CASSSTVTDTQYF
TRBJ1-2,TRBV12-3/TRBV12-4,CASSPRPGGVYGYTF
TRBJ1-1,TRBV12-3/TRBV12-4,CASSPTGRMYSEAFF
TRBJ1-1,TRBV6-5,CASRNGQGAFEAFF
TRBJ2-1,TRBV5-5,CASSPRLSGGAINEQFF
TRBJ2-3,TRBV7-2,CASRGQGLLTDTQYF
TRBJ1-2,TRBV7-2,CASSLTETYGYTF
TRBJ1-5,TRBV20-1,CSARDLRLGNQPQHF
TRBJ2-2,TRBV29-1,CSVAGQGGAGELFF
TRBJ1-2,TRBV5-6,CASSFGGYDGYTF
TRBJ1-1,TRBV7-3,CASSLTRSTEAFF
TRBJ1-6,TRBV27,CASSFIYRGNNSPLHF
TRBJ1-1,TRBV29-1,CSATGLNTEAFF
TRBJ2-3,TRBV9,CASSVREMRDTQYF
TRBJ2-3,TRBV6-5,CATLAGGDTQYF
TRBJ1-1,TRBV10-3,CATSGGGRMNTEAFF
TRBJ1-1,TRBV5-1,CASSLDESGNTEAFF
TRBJ1-5,TRBV4-3,CASSQDSTANQPQHF
TRBJ2-5,TRBV7-2,CASSPGFSGGQETQYF
TRBJ1-2,TRBV2,CASSEALQGPGYGYTF
TRBJ2-7,TRBV5-5,CASSFSQGAYEQYF
TRBJ1-6,TRBV29-1,CSAGTGNSPLHF
TRBJ1-6,TRBV20-1,CSARPDRGNSPLHF
TRBJ2-7,TRBV11-2,CASSSIRGSDTMRGYEQYF
TRBJ1-5,TRBV20-1,CSARDTGRSNQPQHF
TRBJ2-5,TRBV5-1,CASSLEGRGVQETQYF
TRBJ2-1,TRBV11-2,CASREWDSNEQFF
TRBJ1-6,TRBV3-1,CASSQVPQSPLHF
TRBJ2-7,TRBV29-1,CSAHGQGENEQYF
TRBJ1-1,TRBV7-9,CASSLVRGARNTEAFF
TRBJ2-5,TRBV19,CASSITGAETQYF
TRBJ1-1,TRBV5-1,CASSWGVLVNTEAFF
TRBJ2-4,TRBV4-3,CASSQDGTSGGSIQYF
TRBJ2-7,TRBV18,CASSPQSGGAYEQYF
TRBJ2-1,TRBV9,CASSEGQGEDEQFF
TRBJ1-6,TRBV3-1,CASSQSRGSPLHF
TRBJ2-7,TRBV4-3,CASSQLAGDSYEQYF
TRBJ2-7,TRBV10-3,CAISGWGQGSYEQYF